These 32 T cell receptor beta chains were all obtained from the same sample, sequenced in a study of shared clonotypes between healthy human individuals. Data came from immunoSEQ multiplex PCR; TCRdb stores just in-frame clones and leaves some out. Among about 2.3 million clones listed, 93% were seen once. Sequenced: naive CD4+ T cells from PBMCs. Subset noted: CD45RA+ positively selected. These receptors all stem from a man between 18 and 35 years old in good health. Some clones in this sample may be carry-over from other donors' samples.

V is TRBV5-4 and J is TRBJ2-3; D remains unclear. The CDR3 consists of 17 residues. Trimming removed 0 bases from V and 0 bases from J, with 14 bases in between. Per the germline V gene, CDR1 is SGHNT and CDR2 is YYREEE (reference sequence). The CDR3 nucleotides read TGTGCCAGCAGCTTGGCCTTCGGCCCAGGAAGCACAGATACGCAGTATTTT. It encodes CASSLAFGPGSTDTQYF.

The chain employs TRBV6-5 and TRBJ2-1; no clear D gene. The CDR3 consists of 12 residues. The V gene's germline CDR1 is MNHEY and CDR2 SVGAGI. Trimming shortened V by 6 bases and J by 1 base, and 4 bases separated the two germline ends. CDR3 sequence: CASSTSYNEQFF. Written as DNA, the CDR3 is TGTGCCAGCAGCACATCCTACAATGAGCAGTTCTTC.

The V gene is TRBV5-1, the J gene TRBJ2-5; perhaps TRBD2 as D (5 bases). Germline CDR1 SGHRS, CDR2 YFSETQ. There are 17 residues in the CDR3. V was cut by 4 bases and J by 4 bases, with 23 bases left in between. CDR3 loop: CASSTARAHLFGETQYF. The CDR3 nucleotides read TGCGCCAGCAGCACCGCGAGGGCGCATCTATTTGGAGAGACCCAGTACTTC.

The CDR3: CASSGQGRTEAFF. CDR3 in DNA: TGTGCCAGCAGTGGACAGGGCCGGACTGAAGCTTTCTTT. This rearrangement joins TRBV28 to TRBJ1-1; 8 bases are a match to TRBD1. This CDR3 contains 13 residues. V shed 5 bases and J 5 bases; nucleotides not matched to a gene: 4. Germline CDR1 MDHEN, CDR2 SYDVKM.

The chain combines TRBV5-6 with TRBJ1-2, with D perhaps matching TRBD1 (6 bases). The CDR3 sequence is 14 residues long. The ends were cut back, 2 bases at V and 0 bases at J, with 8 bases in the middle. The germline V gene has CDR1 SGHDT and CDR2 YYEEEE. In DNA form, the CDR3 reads TGTGCCAGCAGCTTAAGGACAGCTAACTATGGCTACACCTTC. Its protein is CASSLRTANYGYTF.

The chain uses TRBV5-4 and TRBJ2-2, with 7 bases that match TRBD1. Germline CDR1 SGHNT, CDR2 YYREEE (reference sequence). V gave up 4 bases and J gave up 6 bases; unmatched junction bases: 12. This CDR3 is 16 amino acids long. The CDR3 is CASSRMPKGTAGELFF. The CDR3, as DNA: TGTGCCAGCAGCCGTATGCCCAAAGGGACAGCCGGGGAGCTGTTTTTT.

Here the CDR3 DNA reads TGTGCCAGTAGTATAGATAGGTGGAGCACTGAAGCTTTCTTT. Amino acid sequence: CASSIDRWSTEAFF. This chain connects TRBV19 to TRBJ1-1; unclear D gene. This CDR3 comprises 14 residues. Trimming took 0 bases from V and 4 from J, leaving 9 bases between them. The germline V gene encodes CDR1 LNHDA and CDR2 SQIVND (reference sequence).

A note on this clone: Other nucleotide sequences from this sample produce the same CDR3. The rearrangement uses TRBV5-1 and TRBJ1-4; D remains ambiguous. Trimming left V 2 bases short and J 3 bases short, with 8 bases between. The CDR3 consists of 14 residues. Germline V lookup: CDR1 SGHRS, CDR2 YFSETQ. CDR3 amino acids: CASSLAGSNEKLFF. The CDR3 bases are TGCGCCAGCAGCTTAGCGGGGTCTAATGAAAAACTGTTTTTT. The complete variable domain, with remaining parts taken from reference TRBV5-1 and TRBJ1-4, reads KAGVTQTPRYLIKTRGQQVTLSCSPISGHRSVSWYQQTPGQGLQFLFEYFSETQRNKGNFPGRFSGRQFSNSRSEMNVSTLELGDSALYLCASSLAGSNEKLFFGSGTQLSVL.

The CDR3 spells CASSLWTGGMNTEAFF. DNA of the CDR3: TGCGCCAGCAGCCTCTGGACAGGGGGGATGAACACTGAAGCTTTCTTT. The chain couples TRBV4-1 to TRBJ1-1; 10 bases align to TRBD1. J was trimmed by 0 bases and V by 4 bases; bases with no gene match: 5. CDR1 is MGHRA and CDR2 is YSYEKL in the germline V gene. This CDR3 region has 16 residues.

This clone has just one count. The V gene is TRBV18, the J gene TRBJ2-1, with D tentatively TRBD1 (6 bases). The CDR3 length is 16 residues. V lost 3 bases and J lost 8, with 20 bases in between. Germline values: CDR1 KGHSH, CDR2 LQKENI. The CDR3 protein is CASSPPGAFLIDEQFF. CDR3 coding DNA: TGTGCCAGCTCACCGCCAGGGGCGTTTCTAATCGATGAGCAGTTCTTC. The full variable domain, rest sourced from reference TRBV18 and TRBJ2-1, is NAGVMQNPRHLVRRRGQEARLRCSPMKGHSHVYWYRQLPEEGLKFMVYLQKENIIDESGMPKERFSAEFPKEGPSILRIQQVVRGDSAAYFCASSPPGAFLIDEQFFGPGTRLTVL.

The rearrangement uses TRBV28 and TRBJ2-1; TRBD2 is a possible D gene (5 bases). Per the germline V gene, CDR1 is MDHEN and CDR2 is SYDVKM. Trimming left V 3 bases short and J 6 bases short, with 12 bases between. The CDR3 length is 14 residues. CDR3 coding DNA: TGTGCCAGCAGTTTTGCGGGTTCATTCAATGAGCAGTTCTTC. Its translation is CASSFAGSFNEQFF.

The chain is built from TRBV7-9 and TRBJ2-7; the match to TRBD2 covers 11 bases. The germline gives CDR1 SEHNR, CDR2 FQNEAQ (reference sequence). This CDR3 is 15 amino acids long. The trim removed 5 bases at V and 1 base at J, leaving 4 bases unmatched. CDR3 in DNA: TGTGCCAGCAGCCGGACTAGCGGGCCTTCCTACGAGCAGTACTTC. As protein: CASSRTSGPSYEQYF.

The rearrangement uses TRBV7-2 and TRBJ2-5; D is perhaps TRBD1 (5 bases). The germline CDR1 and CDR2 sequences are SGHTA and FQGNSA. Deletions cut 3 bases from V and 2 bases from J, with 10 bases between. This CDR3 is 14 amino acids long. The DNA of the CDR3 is TGTGCCAGCAGCTTCCAGGGCCTGCAAGAGACCCAGTACTTC. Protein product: CASSFQGLQETQYF.

CDR3 sequence: CSVGLTTPSTDTQYF. CDR3 DNA: TGCAGCGTTGGGTTGACTACGCCTAGCACAGATACGCAGTATTTT. The V and J genes are TRBV29-1 and TRBJ2-3; tentatively, D is TRBD2 (5 bases). Germline loops: CDR1 SQVTM, CDR2 ANQGSEA. V lost 4 bases to trimming and J lost 0 bases, with 14 bases between them. CDR3 size: 15 residues.

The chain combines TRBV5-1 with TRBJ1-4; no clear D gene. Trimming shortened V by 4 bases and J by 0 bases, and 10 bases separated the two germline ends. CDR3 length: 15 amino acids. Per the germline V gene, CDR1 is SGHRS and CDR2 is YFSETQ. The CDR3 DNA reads TGCGCCAGCAGCATAGGACGAGCAACTAATGAAAAACTGTTTTTT. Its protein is CASSIGRATNEKLFF.

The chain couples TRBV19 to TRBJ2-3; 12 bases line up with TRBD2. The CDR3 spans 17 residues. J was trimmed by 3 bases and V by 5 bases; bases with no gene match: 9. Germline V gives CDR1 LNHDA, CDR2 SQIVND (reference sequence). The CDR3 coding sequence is TGTGCCAGTAGTGCCGTACTAGCGGGAGGTAGTACAGATACGCAGTATTTT. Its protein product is CASSAVLAGGSTDTQYF. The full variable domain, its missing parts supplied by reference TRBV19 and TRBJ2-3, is DGGITQSPKYLFRKEGQNVTLSCEQNLNHDAMYWYRQDPGQGLRLIYYSQIVNDFQKGDIAEGYSVSREKKESFPLTVTSAQKNPTAFYLCASSAVLAGGSTDTQYFGPGTRLTVL.

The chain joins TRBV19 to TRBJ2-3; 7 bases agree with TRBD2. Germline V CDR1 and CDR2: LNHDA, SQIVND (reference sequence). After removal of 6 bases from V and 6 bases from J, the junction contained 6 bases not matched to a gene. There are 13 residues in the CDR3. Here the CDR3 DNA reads TGTGCCAGTAGCAGCGGGATATGGGATACGCAGTATTTT. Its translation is CASSSGIWDTQYF.

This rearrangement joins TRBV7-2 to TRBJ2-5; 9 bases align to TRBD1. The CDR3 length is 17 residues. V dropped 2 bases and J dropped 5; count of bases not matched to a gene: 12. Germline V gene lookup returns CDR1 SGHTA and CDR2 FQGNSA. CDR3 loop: CASSLSGTGILGETQYF. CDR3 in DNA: TGTGCCAGCAGCTTATCCGGGACAGGGATACTAGGGGAGACCCAGTACTTC. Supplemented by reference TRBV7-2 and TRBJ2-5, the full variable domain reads GAGVSQSPSNKVTEKGKDVELRCDPISGHTALYWYRQSLGQGLEFLIYFQGNSAPDKSGLPSDRFSAERTGGSVSTLTIQRTQQEDSAVYLCASSLSGTGILGETQYFGPGTRLLVL.

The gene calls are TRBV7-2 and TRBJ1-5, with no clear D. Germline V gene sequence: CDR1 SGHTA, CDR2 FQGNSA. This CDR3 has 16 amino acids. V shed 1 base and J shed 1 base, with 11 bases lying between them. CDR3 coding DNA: TGTGCCAGCAGCTTAGTCGCTGGGTTCAGCAATCAGCCCCAGCATTTT. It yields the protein CASSLVAGFSNQPQHF.

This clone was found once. Here the CDR3 reads CASSLFGKGGWGYTF. DNA for the CDR3: TGTGCCAGCAGTTTATTCGGCAAGGGAGGTTGGGGCTACACCTTC. The chain carries TRBV28 and TRBJ1-2; D remains ambiguous. CDR3 length: 15 residues. Deletions cut 1 base from V and 8 bases from J, with 17 bases between. Per the germline V gene, CDR1 is MDHEN and CDR2 is SYDVKM.

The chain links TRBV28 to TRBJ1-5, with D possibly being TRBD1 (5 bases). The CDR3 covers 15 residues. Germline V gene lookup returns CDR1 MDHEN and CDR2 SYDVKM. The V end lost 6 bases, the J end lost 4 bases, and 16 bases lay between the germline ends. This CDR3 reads CASSLTRVENQPQHF. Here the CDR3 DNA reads TGTGCCAGCAGCCTCACCAGGGTTGAAAATCAGCCCCAGCATTTT.

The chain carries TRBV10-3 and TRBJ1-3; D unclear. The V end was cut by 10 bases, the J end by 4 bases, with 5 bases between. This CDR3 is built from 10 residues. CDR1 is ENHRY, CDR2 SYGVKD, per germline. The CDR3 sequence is CATGGNTIYF. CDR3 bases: TGTGCCACCGGAGGAAACACCATATATTTT.

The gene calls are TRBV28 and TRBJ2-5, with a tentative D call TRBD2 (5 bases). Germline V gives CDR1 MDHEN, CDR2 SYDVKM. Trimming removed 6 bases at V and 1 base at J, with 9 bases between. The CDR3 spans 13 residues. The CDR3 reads CASRKEGQETQYF. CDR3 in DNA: TGTGCCAGCAGGAAAGAGGGCCAAGAGACCCAGTACTTC.

The CDR3 loop is CAISGGLGTSGNNEQFF. For the CDR3, the DNA is TGTGCCATCAGTGGTGGGTTGGGGACTAGCGGGAACAATGAGCAGTTCTTC. This rearrangement joins TRBV10-3 to TRBJ2-1; 13 bases match TRBD2. This CDR3 contains 17 residues. The germline V gene has CDR1 ENHRY and CDR2 SYGVKD. Unmatched junction bases numbered 8, after V lost 4 bases and J lost 5 bases.

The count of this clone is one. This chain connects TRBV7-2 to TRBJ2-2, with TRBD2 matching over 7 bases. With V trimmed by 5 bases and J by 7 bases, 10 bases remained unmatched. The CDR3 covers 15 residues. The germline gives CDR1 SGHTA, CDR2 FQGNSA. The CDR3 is CASSPGREKYGELFF. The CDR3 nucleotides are TGTGCCAGCAGCCCCGGGCGGGAGAAATACGGGGAGCTGTTTTTT.

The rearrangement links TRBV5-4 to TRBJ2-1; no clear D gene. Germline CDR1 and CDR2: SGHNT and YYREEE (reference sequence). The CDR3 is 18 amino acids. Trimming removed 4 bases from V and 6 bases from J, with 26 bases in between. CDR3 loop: CASSVGRPSFEGLNEQFF. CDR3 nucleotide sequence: TGTGCCAGCAGCGTAGGGCGACCCTCATTTGAAGGCCTCAATGAGCAGTTCTTC.

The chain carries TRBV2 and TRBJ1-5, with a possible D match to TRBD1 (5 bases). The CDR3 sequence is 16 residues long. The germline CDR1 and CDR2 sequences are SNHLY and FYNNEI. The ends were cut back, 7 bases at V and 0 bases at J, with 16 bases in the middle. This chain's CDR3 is CASNSQGEGSNQPQHF. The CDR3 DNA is TGTGCCAGCAACAGTCAGGGTGAGGGTAGCAATCAGCCCCAGCATTTT.

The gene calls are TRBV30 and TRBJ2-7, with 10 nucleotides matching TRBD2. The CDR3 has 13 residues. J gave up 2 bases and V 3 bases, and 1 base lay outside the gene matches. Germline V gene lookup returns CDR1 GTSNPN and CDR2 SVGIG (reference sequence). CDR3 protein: CAWRGLATYEQYF. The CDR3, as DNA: TGTGCCTGGAGGGGACTAGCGACCTACGAGCAGTACTTC.

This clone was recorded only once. CDR3 sequence (DNA): TGTGCCATCAGCGGTACAGGGGCCACTGGAAACACCATATATTTT. Its protein product is CAISGTGATGNTIYF. The chain employs TRBV10-3 and TRBJ1-3; 7 nucleotides agree with TRBD1. The CDR3 is 15 residues long. The junction had 7 bases not matched to a gene; V was cut back by 6 bases and J by 2 bases. Germline V lookup: CDR1 ENHRY, CDR2 SYGVKD.

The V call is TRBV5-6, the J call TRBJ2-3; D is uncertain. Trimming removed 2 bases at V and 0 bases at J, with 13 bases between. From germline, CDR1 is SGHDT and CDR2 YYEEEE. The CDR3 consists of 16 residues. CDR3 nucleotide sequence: TGTGCCAGCAGCTTTTTTGGTGCCCCTAGCACAGATACGCAGTATTTT. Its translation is CASSFFGAPSTDTQYF.

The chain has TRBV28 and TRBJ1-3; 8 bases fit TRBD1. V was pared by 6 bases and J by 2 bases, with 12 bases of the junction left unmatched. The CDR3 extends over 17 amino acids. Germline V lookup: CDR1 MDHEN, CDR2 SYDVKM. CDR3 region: CASSPHPGRGPGNTIYF. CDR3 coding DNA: TGTGCCAGCAGCCCCCACCCCGGCAGGGGGCCTGGAAACACCATATATTTT.

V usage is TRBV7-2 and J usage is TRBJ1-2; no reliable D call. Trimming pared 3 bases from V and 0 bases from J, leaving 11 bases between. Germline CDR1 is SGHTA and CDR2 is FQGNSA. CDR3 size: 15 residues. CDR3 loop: CASSFYNEANYGYTF. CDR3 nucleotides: TGTGCCAGCAGCTTCTATAACGAAGCTAACTATGGCTACACCTTC.